Listed below are T cell receptor beta chains from one sample, sequenced in a study of T cells expressing NK-cell markers. Reprocessing the 5' RACE reads, TCRdb reports a single entry for every CDR3 protein and omits DNA. This table lists roughly 390,000 distinct CDR3 sequences. Sequencing input: blood T cells: a sorted CD56 or NKG2C T cell subset, CD4+ or CD8+ T cells, or bulk PBMC T cells (not recorded which). These receptors originate from a man between 18 and 69 years old in good health. The CDR3 runs from the conserved cysteine through the conserved F or W. Each record gives: J gene, V gene, CDR3 protein.

TRBJ2-7,TRBV6-5,CASSYYLGQGSDEQYF
TRBJ1-4,TRBV5-1,CASTADGPATNEKLFF
TRBJ2-1,TRBV29-1,CSVAGLAGGYNEQFF
TRBJ2-2,TRBV12-3/TRBV12-4,CASSLQGFGTGELFF
TRBJ1-1,TRBV6-1,CASRLGNFGDTEAFF
TRBJ2-7,TRBV4-2,CASSQGQGSKYF
TRBJ1-1,TRBV2,CASSSQGSVAFF
TRBJ1-5,TRBV6-2/TRBV6-3,CATVSITMIARDQPQHF
TRBJ2-1,TRBV4-1,CASSQSPGLAGRNEQFF
TRBJ2-1,TRBV3-1,CASSPPSGGAGYNEQFF
TRBJ2-7,TRBV5-4,CASSRGQGIGQYF
TRBJ2-5,TRBV29-1,CSVELAGSRGTQYF
TRBJ2-5,TRBV7-2,CASSPNRGSSYRETQYF
TRBJ2-7,TRBV20-1,CSALGLAGGNSYEQYF
TRBJ2-6,TRBV6-1,CASTGTAIRSGANVLTF
TRBJ1-1,TRBV15,CATSRDLGSTEAFF
TRBJ1-4,TRBV20-1,CSARVGFEKLFF
TRBJ1-4,TRBV5-1,CASSPRQPDGEKLFF
TRBJ2-1,TRBV4-1,CASSQVDMGFQYNEQFF
TRBJ2-7,TRBV3-1,CASSNRQGREQYF
TRBJ2-5,TRBV12-3/TRBV12-4,CASSLRDRGGRETQYF
TRBJ1-2,TRBV6-5,CASSYSPGQPSYTF
TRBJ1-3,TRBV20-1,CSARYSGGRSGNTIYF
TRBJ1-2,TRBV19,CASSISRGRVGGYTF
TRBJ1-3,TRBV29-1,CSVEKGAGGNTIYF
TRBJ2-6,TRBV30,CAWTAPRDSSDGANVLTF
TRBJ2-3,TRBV14,CASSQSYGPSRGTDTQYF
TRBJ1-4,TRBV5-1,CASSLGPGQLNEKLFF
TRBJ1-5,TRBV7-2,CASSLVSGSYSNQPQHF
TRBJ2-1,TRBV4-1,CASSQLGLAGATSSYNEQFF